Below, 30 T cell receptor beta chains from the same sample are listed, as sequenced in a study of blood T cell repertoires in COVID-19. This table comes from immunoSEQ multiplex PCR, and its TCRdb copy is limited to in-frame clones, with some not included. This table has 300,000 to 400,000 clones, about 86% appearing once. What was sequenced was peripheral blood. These receptors all come from a man in his thirties or forties with active or convalescent COVID-19.

V gene TRBV28 combines with J gene TRBJ2-5; 15 bases are a match to TRBD2. The CDR3 runs 19 residues. The germline V gene encodes CDR1 MDHEN and CDR2 SYDVKM. The junction had 10 bases not matched to a gene; V was cut back by 0 bases and J by 5 bases. CDR3 DNA: TGTGCCAGCAGTTTATGGGGGGGACTAGCGGGAGGTCTTGGGGAGACCCAGTACTTC. As protein: CASSLWGGLAGGLGETQYF.

The chain couples TRBV29-1 to TRBJ1-2; D possibly corresponds to TRBD1 (6 bases). CDR3 length: 15 amino acids. Germline V CDR1 and CDR2: SQVTM, ANQGSEA. V dropped 0 bases and J dropped 4 bases, with 15 bases sitting between them. The DNA of the CDR3 is TGCAGCGTTGAAGAACGGTCGGGGGGCATCTATGGCTACACCTTC. Its translation: CSVEERSGGIYGYTF.

J is TRBJ1-2 and V is TRBV7-6; 7 positions match TRBD1. The CDR3 is 12 residues long. The V gene's germline CDR1 is SGHVS and CDR2 FNYEAQ. The V and J ends lost 5 bases and 8 bases, in that order; junction bases with no gene match: 5. The DNA for the CDR3 is TGTGCCAGCAGCGCCGAACAGGGGGGCTACACCTTC. Translating it yields CASSAEQGGYTF.

The sample holds a few counts of this clone. The rearrangement links TRBV6-2 or TRBV6-3 to TRBJ1-1; tentative D call: TRBD1 (5 bases). V was trimmed by 6 bases and J by 6 bases, leaving 17 bases between them. The CDR3 sequence is 14 residues long. Germline V gene data show CDR1 as MNHEY and CDR2 as SVGEGT. In nucleotides, the CDR3 is TGTGCCAGCAGCCGCATTAGGACGGGGGCTGAAGCTTTCTTT. Translating gives CASSRIRTGAEAFF.

The chain has TRBV27 and TRBJ2-7, with a tentative D call TRBD2 (5 bases). The germline gives CDR1 MNHEY, CDR2 SMNVEV (reference sequence). V lost 0 bases to trimming and J lost 5 bases, with 8 bases between them. CDR3 size: 13 residues. CDR3: CASSLSRGNEQYF. CDR3 coding DNA: TGTGCCAGCAGTTTATCACGGGGAAACGAGCAGTACTTC.

A few counts support this clone. This chain links TRBV29-1 with TRBJ2-5, with 9 bases aligning to TRBD1. CDR3 length equals 14 residues. CDR1 and CDR2 from the germline V gene are SQVTM and ANQGSEA. The V and J ends lost 4 bases and 4 bases, in that order; junction bases with no gene match: 7. CDR3 sequence reads: CSVVGRDRVETQYF. The CDR3 bases are TGCAGCGTTGTGGGGAGGGACAGGGTAGAGACCCAGTACTTC.

The V call is TRBV28, the J call TRBJ1-3, with 11 bases lining up with TRBD1. This CDR3 is 16 amino acids long. The V segment lost 6 bases and the J segment 4 bases; nucleotides outside the gene matches: 8. Germline V gives CDR1 MDHEN, CDR2 SYDVKM. The DNA for the CDR3 is TGTGCCAGCAGCATTACCGGGACAGGGGGAGGAAACACCATATATTTT. It yields the protein CASSITGTGGGNTIYF.

This clone has only a few counts. Here the CDR3 reads CAWGLGFSYEQYF. Here the CDR3 DNA reads TGTGCCTGGGGGCTCGGGTTTTCCTACGAGCAGTACTTC. This rearrangement joins TRBV30 to TRBJ2-7; D gene uncertain. The germline V and J ends were trimmed by 5 bases and 1 base, with 12 bases remaining between them. Germline loops: CDR1 GTSNPN, CDR2 SVGIG (reference sequence). The CDR3 runs 13 residues.

This chain connects TRBV2 to TRBJ1-1; D perhaps matches TRBD1 (6 bases). The CDR3 spans 13 residues. Trimming took off 8 bases at V and 6 bases at J, with 16 bases between the two ends. From germline, CDR1 is SNHLY and CDR2 FYNNEI. The CDR3 DNA sequence: TGTGCCAGCGAGGCGGACAGAAATTCTGAAGCTTTCTTT. It encodes CASEADRNSEAFF.

This clone was detected once. V and J are TRBV14 and TRBJ2-7; 8 positions match TRBD2. The germline CDR1 and CDR2 sequences are SGHDN and FVKESK. The junction had 2 bases not matched to a gene; V was cut back by 0 bases and J by 1 base. The CDR3 has 15 amino acids. Here the CDR3 reads CASSQERGRSYEQYF. The DNA for the CDR3 is TGTGCCAGCAGCCAAGAACGCGGGAGGTCCTACGAGCAGTACTTC.

This rearrangement joins TRBV19 to TRBJ1-3, with D hard to call. The V gene's germline CDR1 is LNHDA and CDR2 SQIVND (reference sequence). The CDR3 runs to 14 residues. The V and J ends lost 7 bases and 0 bases respectively, with 10 bases between them. CDR3 bases: TGTGCCAGTACCCAGCGGGCCTCTGGAAACACCATATATTTT. Its translation: CASTQRASGNTIYF.

The chain uses TRBV4-1 and TRBJ2-2; TRBD2 might be the D (6 bases). Germline V gene sequence: CDR1 MGHRA, CDR2 YSYEKL. V was shortened by 1 base and J by 9 bases, with 15 bases between the two germline ends. CDR3 length equals 15 residues. As DNA, the CDR3 is TGCGCCAGCAGCCAAGCGGGAGATTGGGGAAGGGAGCTGTTTTTT. This translates into CASSQAGDWGRELFF.

The chain joins TRBV27 to TRBJ2-7, with no clear D. The CDR3 spans 14 residues. Trimming cost V 2 bases and J 2 bases, with 10 bases left between them. Germline CDR1 is MNHEY and CDR2 is SMNVEV (reference sequence). DNA for the CDR3: TGTGCCAGCAGTTTAAGTAGCCCTCCCTACGAGCAGTACTTC. Its protein is CASSLSSPPYEQYF.

The chain has TRBV28 and TRBJ1-5; D gene unclear. In germline, CDR1 is MDHEN, CDR2 SYDVKM. Trimming left V 3 bases short and J 5 bases short, with 11 bases between. CDR3 length: 14 residues. CDR3 protein: CASSLGPVDQPQHF. The CDR3 DNA reads TGTGCCAGCAGTTTGGGCCCCGTGGATCAGCCCCAGCATTTT.

This clone was seen a handful of times. The V call is TRBV11-2, the J call TRBJ1-2; 10 bases fit TRBD1. This CDR3 has 13 amino acids. With V trimmed by 5 bases and J by 7 bases, 4 bases remained unmatched. The germline gives CDR1 SGHAT, CDR2 FQNNGV. CDR3 coding DNA: TGTGCCAGCAGCCAGACAGGGGGCTTTGGCTACACCTTC. Translating gives CASSQTGGFGYTF.

The CDR3 DNA reads TGTGCCAGCAGCCCCCCCAGGGGGCCGCAGTATTTT. This codes for CASSPPRGPQYF. The V and J genes are TRBV7-2 and TRBJ2-3, with TRBD1 identical over 8 bases. The CDR3 consists of 12 residues. Per germline, CDR1 SGHTA and CDR2 FQGNSA. The junction had 5 bases not matched to a gene; V was cut back by 5 bases and J by 10 bases.

The V call is TRBV4-1, the J call TRBJ1-5; 7 positions match TRBD1. Germline-derived CDR1 and CDR2 are MGHRA and YSYEKL. The trim removed 9 bases at V and 6 bases at J, leaving 11 bases unmatched. The CDR3 loop spans 14 amino acids. The CDR3 protein is CARSTGVFSQPQHF. The CDR3 DNA follows: TGCGCCAGATCAACAGGGGTTTTTAGTCAGCCCCAGCATTTT.

CDR3 in amino acids: CASSLGTVAGVTGELFF. CDR3 nucleotides: TGTGCCAGCAGCTTAGGGACGGTAGCGGGAGTCACCGGGGAGCTGTTTTTT. The gene calls are TRBV13 and TRBJ2-2; TRBD2 aligns across 9 bases. Trimming at V came to 0 bases and at J to 4 bases, leaving 6 bases not matched to a gene. The germline V gene encodes CDR1 PRHDT and CDR2 FYEKMQ (reference sequence). CDR3 length: 17 residues.

The rearrangement joins TRBV28 to TRBJ2-3, with 8 bases aligning to TRBD2. CDR1 MDHEN and CDR2 SYDVKM come from the germline V gene. This CDR3 region has 15 residues. Unmatched junction bases numbered 9, after V lost 6 bases and J lost 4 bases. CDR3 loop: CASSADGGEADTQYF. CDR3 nucleotides: TGTGCCAGCAGCGCAGACGGGGGGGAGGCAGATACGCAGTATTTT.

The chain recombines TRBV7-7 with TRBJ1-4, with 7 bases that match TRBD1. Per germline, CDR1 SSHAT and CDR2 FNYEAQ (reference sequence). Losses at the gene ends were 5 bases for V and 5 bases for J; bases not matched to a gene: 8. The CDR3 covers 15 residues. CDR3 residues: CASSAGTARNEKLFF. In DNA, the CDR3 is TGTGCCAGCAGCGCCGGGACAGCCAGAAATGAAAAACTGTTTTTT.

The chain carries TRBV2 and TRBJ1-4; no firm D call. V was shortened by 1 base and J by 5 bases, with 11 bases between the two germline ends. This CDR3 spans 15 amino acids. Germline-derived CDR1 and CDR2 are SNHLY and FYNNEI. The CDR3 is CASSEGGGRNEKLFF. The CDR3 region has the DNA TGTGCCAGCAGTGAAGGCGGCGGGAGGAATGAAAAACTGTTTTTT. The full variable domain, rest sourced from reference TRBV2 and TRBJ1-4, is EPEVTQTPSHQVTQMGQEVILRCVPISNHLYFYWYRQILGQKVEFLVSFYNNEISEKSEIFDDQFSVERPDGSNFTLKIRSTKLEDSAMYFCASSEGGGRNEKLFFGSGTQLSVL.

There are a few counts of this clone. This chain links TRBV23-1 with TRBJ2-1; 10 nucleotides agree with TRBD1. TRBV23-1 has ORF status, its function being uncertain. After removal of 0 bases from V and 10 bases from J, the junction contained 15 bases not matched to a gene. The CDR3 is 18 residues long. The DNA for the CDR3 is TGCGCCAGCAGTCAATCCCCGAGGGACAGGGGACACAGTATAGAGCAGTTCTTC. Translation gives CASSQSPRDRGHSIEQFF.

V and J are TRBV6-5 and TRBJ2-7; the match to TRBD1 covers 12 bases. The V and J ends lost 4 bases and 1 base, in that order; junction bases with no gene match: 5. This CDR3 region has 16 residues. Looked up from germline, CDR1 is MNHEY and CDR2 is SVGAGI. The CDR3 region has the DNA TGTGCCAGCAGTTGGGACAGGGGGCCAGGTTCCTACGAGCAGTACTTC. It yields the protein CASSWDRGPGSYEQYF.

The V call is TRBV11-3, the J call TRBJ2-3; TRBD2 aligns across 8 bases. The trim removed 5 bases at V and 2 bases at J, leaving 15 bases unmatched. This CDR3 has 18 amino acids. CDR1 and CDR2 (germline): SGHNT, YENEEA. The CDR3 DNA follows: TGTGCCAGCAGCGCCCCGGAGGGAGCGGGGGCCTCCACAGATACGCAGTATTTT. Protein sequence: CASSAPEGAGASTDTQYF.

This chain uses TRBV7-3 with TRBJ1-5; D is uncertain. CDR1 is SGHTA and CDR2 is FQGTGA in the germline V gene. CDR3 length equals 13 residues. Trimming took off 2 bases at V and 8 bases at J, with 10 bases between the two ends. The CDR3 spells CASSLSGGKPQHF. CDR3 in DNA: TGTGCCAGCAGCTTATCAGGAGGGAAGCCCCAGCATTTT. Using reference TRBV7-3 and TRBJ1-5 for the parts outside the CDR3, the full variable domain is GAGVSQTPSNKVTEKGKYVELRCDPISGHTALYWYRQSLGQGPEFLIYFQGTGAADDSGLPNDRFFAVRPEGSVSTLKIQRTERGDSAVYLCASSLSGGKPQHFGDGTRLSIL.

The chain is built from TRBV4-2 and TRBJ2-2; D is unresolved. This CDR3 contains 16 residues. Between the trimmed V and J ends, which lost 0 bases and 5 bases, there was a span of 13 bases. Germline V lookup: CDR1 LGHNA, CDR2 YNFKEQ. CDR3 protein: CASSQEWHSWTGELFF. The CDR3 DNA reads as TGTGCCAGCAGCCAAGAGTGGCACAGTTGGACCGGGGAGCTGTTTTTT.

The rearrangement uses TRBV5-1 and TRBJ1-1, with D possibly being TRBD1 (6 bases). The CDR3 runs 16 residues. The V end was cut by 1 base, the J end by 1 base, with 14 bases between. The V gene's germline CDR1 is SGHRS and CDR2 YFSETQ. The CDR3 sequence: CASSLTPGQSNTEAFF. The CDR3 coding sequence is TGCGCCAGCAGCTTGACGCCGGGACAATCGAACACTGAAGCTTTCTTT.

The rearrangement joins TRBV6-5 to TRBJ1-3; weak D call: TRBD1 (5 bases). CDR1 is MNHEY, CDR2 SVGAGI, per germline. This CDR3 is 13 amino acids long. V lost 4 bases to trimming and J lost 10 bases, with 14 bases between them. The chain's CDR3 is CASSWTGETTIYF. CDR3 DNA sequence: TGTGCCAGCAGTTGGACGGGGGAAACGACCATATATTTT.

V gene TRBV9 combines with J gene TRBJ2-2, with TRBD1 matching 7 bases. V dropped 4 bases and J dropped 9; count of bases not matched to a gene: 9. CDR1 SGDLS and CDR2 YYNGEE come from the germline V gene. There are 14 residues in the CDR3. This CDR3 reads CASSPRQGYRELFF. The CDR3 coding sequence is TGTGCCAGCAGCCCGAGACAGGGATACAGGGAGCTGTTTTTT.

V gene TRBV19 combines with J gene TRBJ1-1; tentatively, D is TRBD1 (5 bases). There are 14 residues in the CDR3. From germline, CDR1 is LNHDA and CDR2 SQIVND (reference sequence). V was shortened by 4 bases and J by 3 bases, with 12 bases between the two germline ends. The DNA of the CDR3 is TGTGCCAGTAGTAAGTTGGAGGGGTACACTGAAGCTTTCTTT. This gives the protein CASSKLEGYTEAFF.